The clone carrying this T cell receptor beta chain was observed a single time. The antigen is not known. Measured with immunoSEQ multiplex PCR; TCRdb has only the in-frame clones, and not every one. The data hold about 2.3 million clones, with just over 90% observed a single time. The trim removed 2 bases at V and 2 bases at J, leaving 8 bases unmatched. From germline, CDR1 is SEHNR and CDR2 FQNEAQ (reference sequence). This CDR3 contains 17 residues. The data derive from a study of shared clonotypes between healthy human individuals. Overall study findings and caveats: Estimated richness values were generally larger in naive subsets than in memory subsets. Clonotypes shared by all four sorted-subset donors had higher generation probabilities than non-shared clonotypes.

Sequencing input: naive CD4+ T cells from PBMCs. Subset specified: CD45RA+ positively selected. The chain carries TRBV7-9 and TRBJ2-1; 8 nucleotides agree with TRBD2. This receptor was identified in a man younger than 35 in good health. Some clones in this sample may be carry-over from other donors' samples. This CDR3 reads CASSLRALAETYNEQFF. In DNA form, the CDR3 reads TGTGCCAGCAGCTTAAGGGCACTAGCGGAAACCTACAATGAGCAGTTCTTC.